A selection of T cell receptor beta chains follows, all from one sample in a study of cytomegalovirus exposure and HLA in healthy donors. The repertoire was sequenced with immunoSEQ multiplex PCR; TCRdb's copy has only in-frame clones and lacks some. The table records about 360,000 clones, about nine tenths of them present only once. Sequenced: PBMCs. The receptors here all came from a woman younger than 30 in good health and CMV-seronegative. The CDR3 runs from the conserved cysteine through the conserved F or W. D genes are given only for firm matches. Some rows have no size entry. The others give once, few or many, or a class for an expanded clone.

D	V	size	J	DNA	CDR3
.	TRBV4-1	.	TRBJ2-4	TGCGCCAGCAGCCAAATCTGGGAGAAAAACATTCAGTACTTC	CASSQIWEKNIQYF
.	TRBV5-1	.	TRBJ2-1	TGCGCCAGCAGCCCCAAGGGGCCTGAGCAGTTCTTC	CASSPKGPEQFF
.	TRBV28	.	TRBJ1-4	TGTGCCAGCAGTTCATGGGACTACACAGAGCGCGAAAAACTGTTTTTT	CASSSWDYTEREKLFF
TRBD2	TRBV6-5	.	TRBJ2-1	TGTGCCAGCAGTCTCGGGCCCGGGGGGAATGAGCAGTTCTTC	CASSLGPGGNEQFF
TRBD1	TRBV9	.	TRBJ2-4	TGTGCCAGCAGCCCCCGGACAGGGGGGAACATTCAGTACTTC	CASSPRTGGNIQYF
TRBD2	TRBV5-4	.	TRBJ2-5	TGTGCCAGCAGCTCCCCGGGACTAGCGGGACAAGAGACCCAGTACTTC	CASSSPGLAGQETQYF
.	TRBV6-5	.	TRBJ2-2	TGTGCCAGCAGCCCCAGAAGGAACACCGGGGAGCTGTTTTTT	CASSPRRNTGELFF
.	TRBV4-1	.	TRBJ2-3	TGCGCCAGCAGCAATGAAAGGGGGAACACGCAGTATTTT	CASSNERGNTQYF
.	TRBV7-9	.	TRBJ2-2	TGTGCCAGCAGCCAACAGGACGGGGAGCTGTTTTTT	CASSQQDGELFF
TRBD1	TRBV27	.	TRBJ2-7	TGTGCCAGCAGTCCGATGACAGGGGACGAGCAGTACTTC	CASSPMTGDEQYF
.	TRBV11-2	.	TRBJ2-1	TGTGCCAGCAGCTTACCCCGAGACACCGCCTACAATGAGCAGTTCTTC	CASSLPRDTAYNEQFF
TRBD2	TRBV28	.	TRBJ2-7	TGTGCCAGCAGTTTGGGGACTAGCGGGAGAGACGAGCAGTACTTC	CASSLGTSGRDEQYF
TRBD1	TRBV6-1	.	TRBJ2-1	TGTGCCAGCAGTACGACAGGGACCTCCTACAATGAGCAGTTCTTC	CASSTTGTSYNEQFF
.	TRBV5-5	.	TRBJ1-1	TGTGCCAGCAGCTACCTGGGGGCAGCCGCTGAAGCTTTCTTT	CASSYLGAAAEAFF
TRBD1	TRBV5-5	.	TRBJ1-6	TGTGCCAGCAGCGAGGGACAGGGGTCGAATTCACCCCTCCACTTT	CASSEGQGSNSPLHF
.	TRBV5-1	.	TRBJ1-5	TGCGCCAGCAGCTCTGTTCGGCCGAGGGGCAGGGGAAATCAGCCCCAGCATTTT	CASSSVRPRGRGNQPQHF
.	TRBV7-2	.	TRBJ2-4	TGTGCCAGCAGACTTGAGGGAAACATTCAGTACTTC	CASRLEGNIQYF
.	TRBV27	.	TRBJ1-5	TGTGCCAGCAGTTTACTGGGTTCCAGGGCCGGTCAGCCCCAGCATTTT	CASSLLGSRAGQPQHF
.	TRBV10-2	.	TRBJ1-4	TGCGCCAGCACCCTCGGCAGGGAAGCAGAAAAACTGTTTTTT	CASTLGREAEKLFF
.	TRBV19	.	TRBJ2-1	TGTGCCAGTAGTATACTGAGCGCTCCCTACAATGAGCAGTTCTTC	CASSILSAPYNEQFF
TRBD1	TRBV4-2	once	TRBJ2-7	TGTGCCAGCAGCCAAGAAGAAACAGGGGAATCCTACGAGCAGTACTTC	CASSQEETGESYEQYF
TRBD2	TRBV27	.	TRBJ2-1	TGTGCCAGCAGTGCCCACAGTCTTAGCGGGAGCTCCTACAATGAGCAGTTCTTC	CASSAHSLSGSSYNEQFF
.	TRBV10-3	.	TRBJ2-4	TGTGCCATCAGTGAGTCCTACGACAAAAACATTCAGTACTTC	CAISESYDKNIQYF